A single sample gave rise to the 17 T cell receptor beta chains below, sequenced in a study of T-cell reconstitution after alpha-beta-depleted transplantation in children. Unique molecular identifiers were used to barcode this TCRbeta library. In TCRdb, the PCR reads were re-called with MiXCR into one record per CDR3 protein. The sample carries around 450,000 distinct CDR3 sequences, roughly 10% recorded once. Sequencing used PBMCs, obtained before TCRalphabeta/CD19-depleted stem cell transplant. The receptor source for this set is a child younger than 10 with inherited bone marrow failure, due to receive a stem cell transplant.

In its sample, this clonotype was seen many times. The V gene is TRBV10-3, the J gene TRBJ1-2; D not resolved. The CDR3 has 13 amino acids. Per the germline V gene, CDR1 is ENHRY and CDR2 is SYGVKD. Trimming took 7 bases from V and 8 from J, leaving 17 bases between them. The CDR3 DNA sequence: TGTGCCATCACCCGGACCCTAGAGAACGGCTACACCTTC. Protein: CAITRTLENGYTF.

This clonotype was counted many times. The genes are TRBV19 and TRBJ2-5; D ambiguous. The germline V gene has CDR1 LNHDA and CDR2 SQIVND (reference sequence). This CDR3 is 13 amino acids long. V was pared by 4 bases and J by 5 bases, with 11 bases between. CDR3 loop: CASSTAYWETQYF. The CDR3, as DNA: TGTGCCAGTAGTACAGCCTATTGGGAGACCCAGTACTTC.

This clonotype was seen ten or more times. The chain is built from TRBV10-2 and TRBJ2-1; either TRBD1 or TRBD2 may fit D (5 bases each). With 8 bases removed from V and 5 bases from J, the gap between germline ends came to 13 bases. Per germline, CDR1 WSHSY and CDR2 SAAADI. The CDR3 loop spans 13 amino acids. Here the CDR3 reads CASLRDGHNEQFF. The CDR3, as DNA: TGCGCCAGCCTACGGGACGGTCACAATGAGCAGTTCTTC.

This chain links TRBV7-8 with TRBJ2-1; D possibly corresponds to TRBD2 (6 bases). Trimming left V 1 base short and J 4 bases short, with 14 bases between. The germline gives CDR1 SGHVS, CDR2 FQNEAQ. CDR3 length: 16 residues. DNA for the CDR3: TGTGCCAGCAGCTTAGGGCCTGCGGGGAAGTACAATGAGCAGTTCTTC. Protein product: CASSLGPAGKYNEQFF.

This clonotype was seen at least ten times. The chain combines TRBV4-1 with TRBJ2-5; D remains ambiguous. Trimming took off 4 bases at V and 9 bases at J, with 21 bases between the two ends. Germline CDR1 MGHRA, CDR2 YSYEKL. The CDR3 contains 15 residues. The CDR3 loop is CASSPGLSIRAAQYF. DNA for the CDR3: TGCGCCAGCAGCCCCGGGTTGAGTATCCGGGCGGCCCAGTACTTC.

In this sample, this clonotype turned up many times. V and J are TRBV29-1 and TRBJ2-7; maybe TRBD1 (6 bases). V was cut by 7 bases and J by 5 bases, with 12 bases left in between. CDR1 is SQVTM, CDR2 ANQGSEA, per germline. The CDR3 length is 11 residues. Here the CDR3 reads CSGAEGDEQYF. DNA for the CDR3: TGCAGCGGAGCTGAGGGGGACGAGCAGTACTTC.

This clonotype was found many times. This sequence joins TRBV7-9 and TRBJ2-1, with D perhaps given as TRBD1 or TRBD2 (5 bases each). The V end lost 6 bases, the J end lost 9 bases, and 15 bases lay between the germline ends. CDR1 is SEHNR and CDR2 is FQNEAQ in the germline V gene (reference sequence). The CDR3 runs 13 residues. CDR3 loop: CASSYRDRGEQFF. The CDR3 DNA is TGTGCCAGCAGTTACCGGGACCGGGGTGAGCAGTTCTTC.

At least ten counts were recorded for this clonotype. The rearrangement links TRBV28 to TRBJ1-1; a possible D gene is TRBD1 (5 bases). The CDR3 runs 14 residues. Per germline, CDR1 MDHEN and CDR2 SYDVKM. V lost 4 bases to trimming and J lost 6 bases, with 15 bases between them. For the CDR3, the DNA is TGTGCCAGCAGTTGGCGGGGGGGACCGTCTGAAGCTTTCTTT. Its translation: CASSWRGGPSEAFF.

This clonotype was seen ten or more times. The chain employs TRBV5-1 and TRBJ2-1, with 9 bases fitting TRBD2. The J segment lost 9 bases and the V segment lost 4 bases, leaving 11 bases of the junction unmatched. CDR1 and CDR2 from the germline V gene are SGHRS and YFSETQ. CDR3 length: 15 amino acids. The CDR3 bases are TGCGCCAGCAGCCCGGAAGGGACTAGCTCAGGTGAGCAGTTCTTC. This translates into CASSPEGTSSGEQFF.

The table lists this clonotype with many counts. The chain has TRBV9 and TRBJ2-1; D is ambiguous. Germline V gene lookup returns CDR1 SGDLS and CDR2 YYNGEE. CDR3 length: 16 residues. The V end lost 0 bases, the J end lost 0 bases, and 10 bases lay between the germline ends. The CDR3 nucleotides are TGTGCCAGCAGCGTAGCGCGGCTGAGCTCCTACAATGAGCAGTTCTTC. Translated, it gives CASSVARLSSYNEQFF.

This clonotype was found many times. V and J are TRBV7-2 and TRBJ2-7; 9 nucleotides align to TRBD2. CDR1 and CDR2 (germline): SGHTA, FQGNSA. This CDR3 contains 16 residues. V gave up 2 bases and J gave up 1 base; unmatched junction bases: 6. DNA for the CDR3: TGTGCCAGCAGCTTACAGGCGGGAGGGATATCCTACGAGCAGTACTTC. It translates to CASSLQAGGISYEQYF.

This clonotype came up many times. The gene calls are TRBV7-9 and TRBJ2-7, with D tentatively TRBD1 (6 bases). Trimming took 1 base from V and 0 from J, leaving 10 bases between them. Per the germline V gene, CDR1 is SEHNR and CDR2 is FQNEAQ (reference sequence). The CDR3 consists of 15 residues. CDR3 loop: CASSLVQGNSYEQYF. The CDR3 DNA reads TGTGCCAGCAGCTTAGTCCAGGGGAACTCCTACGAGCAGTACTTC.

This clonotype has only a few counts. The chain employs TRBV19 and TRBJ2-1, with a tentative D call TRBD2 (5 bases). Germline CDR1 LNHDA, CDR2 SQIVND (reference sequence). The CDR3 is 15 amino acids. Trimming pared 6 bases from V and 2 bases from J, leaving 14 bases between. The CDR3 is CASSRGGAAYNEQFF. In nucleotides, the CDR3 is TGTGCCAGTAGCAGAGGCGGAGCGGCCTACAATGAGCAGTTCTTC.

The table lists this clonotype with many counts. The rearrangement links TRBV27 to TRBJ2-5; TRBD1 agrees at 8 bases. The CDR3 length is 14 residues. V lost 5 bases, J lost 5 bases, and 7 bases stayed unmatched. Germline CDR1 reads MNHEY; CDR2 reads SMNVEV (reference sequence). The CDR3 coding sequence is TGTGCCAGCAGTCCCCGGACAGGGTGGGAGACCCAGTACTTC. It specifies CASSPRTGWETQYF.

This CDR3 is CASRPTTGSGPGFF. CDR3 bases: TGCGCCAGCAGACCGACGACAGGGTCGGGTCCGGGGTTTTTT. V and J are TRBV5-1 and TRBJ1-4, with 7 bases lining up with TRBD1. Trimming at V came to 5 bases and at J to 16 bases, leaving 17 bases not matched to a gene. This CDR3 has 14 residues. Germline V gives CDR1 SGHRS, CDR2 YFSETQ.

This clonotype was detected ten times or more. The chain carries TRBV3-1 and TRBJ2-2; 11 bases match TRBD2. This CDR3 contains 18 residues. The V segment lost 4 bases and the J segment 3 bases; nucleotides outside the gene matches: 10. Germline lookup yields CDR1 LGHDT and CDR2 YNNKEL (reference sequence). The CDR3 here is CASSRRTSGPKYTGELFF. As DNA, the CDR3 is TGTGCCAGCAGCCGCCGGACTAGCGGGCCGAAGTACACCGGGGAGCTGTTTTTT.

This clonotype was detected only a few times. The V call is TRBV5-6, the J call TRBJ2-1, with D perhaps TRBD2 (6 bases). The CDR3 covers 16 residues. The V end lost 3 bases, the J end lost 0 bases, and 13 bases lay between the germline ends. The V gene's germline CDR1 is SGHDT and CDR2 YYEEEE. CDR3 in DNA: TGTGCCAGCAGCTCGCTAGCGACCCTCTCCTACAATGAGCAGTTCTTC. Translating it yields CASSSLATLSYNEQFF.